Shown below are 10 T cell receptor beta chains from a single sample sequenced in a study of T cells in tuberculosis. Assay used: immunoSEQ multiplex PCR; TCRdb lists only in-frame clones, some missing. The data contain roughly 41,000 clones, 94% of them singletons. Sequencing used PBMCs. The receptors shown here come from a donor aged 10-29 years with latent tuberculosis or without tuberculosis infection. Some clones in this sample may be carry-over from other donors' samples.

This clone is a singleton in its sample. This same CDR3 is encoded by further DNA sequences in the sample. The chain carries TRBV20-1 and TRBJ1-2; 8 nucleotides line up with TRBD1. Per germline, CDR1 DFQATT and CDR2 SNEGSKA (reference sequence). This CDR3 has 11 residues. Trimming at V came to 6 bases and at J to 5 bases, leaving 2 bases not matched to a gene. The CDR3 nucleotides are TGCAGTGCCCGACAGGGGTATGGCTACACCTTC. It is translated as CSARQGYGYTF.

The rearrangement uses TRBV27 and TRBJ2-3; D is perhaps TRBD2 (5 bases). This CDR3 region has 18 residues. Between the trimmed V and J ends, which lost 2 bases and 0 bases, there was a span of 18 bases. Germline assignment: CDR1 MNHEY and CDR2 SMNVEV (reference sequence). For the CDR3, the DNA is TGTGCCAGCAGTTTAGCCCCCCCGGGGTCAGCTAGCACAGATACGCAGTATTTT. The encoded protein is CASSLAPPGSASTDTQYF.

The chain combines TRBV18 with TRBJ2-6; 8 nucleotides match TRBD1. The CDR3 is 18 residues long. CDR1 and CDR2 (germline): KGHSH, LQKENI. The J segment lost 4 bases and the V segment lost 0 bases, leaving 8 bases of the junction unmatched. CDR3 nucleotides: TGTGCCAGCTCACCACCCGGGACAGGAGTTGGAGGGGCCAACGTCCTGACTTTC. Translating it yields CASSPPGTGVGGANVLTF.

The chain joins TRBV27 to TRBJ1-2; possible D gene TRBD1, 5 bases. Germline V lookup: CDR1 MNHEY, CDR2 SMNVEV (reference sequence). V dropped 4 bases and J dropped 4 bases, with 10 bases sitting between them. This CDR3 region has 13 residues. CDR3 sequence reads: CASSYTQAYGYTF. CDR3 DNA: TGTGCCAGCAGTTATACACAGGCCTATGGCTACACCTTC.

The chain uses TRBV28 and TRBJ1-1, with D uncertain. Trimming removed 3 bases from V and 2 bases from J, with 10 bases in between. The CDR3 length is 14 residues. The germline V gene has CDR1 MDHEN and CDR2 SYDVKM. CDR3 nucleotides: TGTGCCAGCAGTTTGAGCAGGATAAACACTGAAGCTTTCTTT. It is translated as CASSLSRINTEAFF. Using reference TRBV28 and TRBJ1-1 for the parts outside the CDR3, the full variable domain is DVKVTQSSRYLVKRTGEKVFLECVQDMDHENMFWYRQDPGLGLRLIYFSYDVKMKEKGDIPEGYSVSREKKERFSLILESASTNQTSMYLCASSLSRINTEAFFGQGTRLTVV.

This clone was observed a handful of times. V and J are TRBV19 and TRBJ1-5; 7 nucleotides align to TRBD1. CDR1 LNHDA and CDR2 SQIVND come from the germline V gene (reference sequence). V was clipped by 6 bases and J by 2 bases; unmatched bases: 16. The CDR3 consists of 18 residues. CDR3 DNA: TGTGCCAGTAGGAATAGTTTTCGAGACAGGGCTGGCAATCAGCCCCAGCATTTT. As protein: CASRNSFRDRAGNQPQHF. Full variable domain (remainder filled in from reference TRBV19 and TRBJ1-5): DGGITQSPKYLFRKEGQNVTLSCEQNLNHDAMYWYRQDPGQGLRLIYYSQIVNDFQKGDIAEGYSVSREKKESFPLTVTSAQKNPTAFYLCASRNSFRDRAGNQPQHFGDGTRLSIL.

The chain has TRBV19 and TRBJ2-7; 8 nucleotides agree with TRBD1. V trimming: 3 bases; J trimming: 0 bases; junction bases outside the gene matches: 1. This CDR3 comprises 14 residues. Germline CDR1 is LNHDA and CDR2 is SQIVND (reference sequence). This CDR3 is CASSMTGDSYEQYF. As DNA, the CDR3 is TGTGCCAGTAGTATGACAGGGGACTCCTACGAGCAGTACTTC.

The rearrangement joins TRBV6-4 to TRBJ2-2; D possibly corresponds to TRBD1 (6 bases). Germline V gene sequence: CDR1 MRHNA, CDR2 SNTAGT. V lost 4 bases, J lost 5 bases, and 11 bases lay in between. CDR3 length equals 14 residues. CDR3 coding DNA: TGTGCCAGCAGTGTCAAAACAGGGACCGGGGAGCTGTTTTTT. This gives the protein CASSVKTGTGELFF.

The rearrangement uses TRBV7-9 and TRBJ2-7, with TRBD2 as a possible D gene (5 bases). The CDR3 length is 16 residues. Germline V gene lookup returns CDR1 SEHNR and CDR2 FQNEAQ (reference sequence). V was shortened by 4 bases and J by 0 bases, with 16 bases between the two germline ends. CDR3 sequence reads: CASSWMVGVISYEQYF. The CDR3 DNA is TGTGCCAGCAGCTGGATGGTCGGGGTCATCTCCTACGAGCAGTACTTC.

This chain connects TRBV18 to TRBJ2-7; D is possibly TRBD1 (5 bases). Germline values: CDR1 KGHSH, CDR2 LQKENI. With 3 bases removed from V and 4 bases from J, the gap between germline ends came to 13 bases. This CDR3 region has 14 residues. The CDR3, as DNA: TGTGCCAGCTCACCCTATAGCAGGGCATACGAGCAGTACTTC. The encoded protein is CASSPYSRAYEQYF.